This TCR beta chain was sequenced in a study of cytomegalovirus exposure and HLA in healthy donors. Background on the study: Of 398 genotyped donors, 65% to 85% clustered with self-reported Caucasian donors. Study-wide findings and caveats: 164 TCR beta chains were listed as cytomegalovirus-associated.

The CDR3 is made up of 16 amino acids. Germline CDR1 reads LGHNA; CDR2 reads YSLEER. Healthy bone marrow donors formed the donor group. Amplification used 60 Vbeta primers and 13 Jbeta primers. Data came from immunoSEQ multiplex PCR; TCRdb stores just in-frame clones and leaves some out. The specimen's table records under 150,000 clones. Details on this clone: What it binds is not known. The germline gene is not matched at one end of the junction; a read error may be the cause.

The sequence derives from a man aged 40-49 years in good health and CMV-seronegative. J is TRBJ2-2 and V is TRBV4-3; D remains unclear. Sequencing used PBMCs. CDR3: CAGSLSLVLTTGELFF. The CDR3 nucleotides are TGCGCCGGCAGCCTCTCATTGGTCCTAACCACCGGGGAGCTGTTTTTT.